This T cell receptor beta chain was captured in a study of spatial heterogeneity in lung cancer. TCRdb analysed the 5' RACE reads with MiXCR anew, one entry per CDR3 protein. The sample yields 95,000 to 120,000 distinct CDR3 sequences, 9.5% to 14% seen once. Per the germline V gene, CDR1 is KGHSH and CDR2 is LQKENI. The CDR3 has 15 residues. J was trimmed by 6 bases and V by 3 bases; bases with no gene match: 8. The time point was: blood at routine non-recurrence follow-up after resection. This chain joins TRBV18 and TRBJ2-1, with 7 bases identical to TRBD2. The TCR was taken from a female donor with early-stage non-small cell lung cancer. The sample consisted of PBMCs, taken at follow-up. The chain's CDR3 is CASSPRLARSNEQFF. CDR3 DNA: TGTGCCAGCTCACCCAGACTAGCCAGGAGCAATGAGCAGTTCTTC.